This entry lists 29 T cell receptor beta chains sequenced from one sample in a study of early T cells in non-severe SARS-CoV-2 infection. TCRdb reprocessed the 5' RACE reads via MiXCR and lists one record per CDR3 protein. The top ten clones hold around 7.3% of a sample with some 80,000 distinct CDR3 sequences, 5% of them seen once. Here the sequenced sample was whole blood, taken at baseline. The receptors come from an adult who was a healthcare worker with PCR-confirmed SARS-CoV-2 infection or an uninfected control (not recorded which).

Remarks on this clonotype: A much larger clone differs from this one at a single base, so this may be a read error. The gene calls are TRBV7-6 and TRBJ1-1; TRBD1 is a possible D gene (6 bases). The CDR3 loop spans 13 amino acids. CDR1 is SGHVS, CDR2 FNYEAQ, per germline. The V end was cut by 5 bases, the J end by 8 bases, with 15 bases between. The CDR3 loop is CASSPVQGREAFF. The CDR3 coding sequence is TGTGCCAGCAGCCCGGTACAGGGACGGGAAGCTTTCTTT.

This clonotype appeared many times. The chain is built from TRBV30 and TRBJ1-1, with D maybe TRBD1 (5 bases). Trimming pared 3 bases from V and 1 base from J, leaving 15 bases between. CDR3 size: 15 residues. Germline V gives CDR1 GTSNPN, CDR2 SVGIG (reference sequence). As DNA, the CDR3 is TGTGCCTGGAGCGCGGGACTCCCGGCGAACACTGAAGCTTTCTTT. Its translation is CAWSAGLPANTEAFF.

In this sample, this clonotype turned up a few times. This chain links TRBV20-1 with TRBJ2-3, with 7 bases matching TRBD2. Trimming removed 0 bases from V and 1 base from J; junction bases left unmatched: 4. Germline values: CDR1 DFQATT, CDR2 SNEGSKA (reference sequence). This CDR3 is 15 amino acids long. The CDR3 bases are TGCAGTGCTAGAGATTGGGGAGGGGGCACAGATACGCAGTATTTT. It encodes CSARDWGGGTDTQYF.

This clonotype was seen many times. V usage is TRBV30 and J usage is TRBJ2-7, with 10 bases that match TRBD2. This CDR3 contains 14 residues. Germline CDR1 and CDR2: GTSNPN and SVGIG (reference sequence). The V and J ends lost 3 bases and 4 bases, in that order; junction bases with no gene match: 6. In DNA, the CDR3 is TGTGCCTGGAGATCAGCGGGAGGGCCATACGAGCAGTACTTC. The encoded protein is CAWRSAGGPYEQYF.

This clonotype showed up many times. The chain carries TRBV29-1 and TRBJ1-2; 11 positions match TRBD1. V lost 7 bases to trimming and J lost 8 bases; unmatched junction nucleotides: 9. The CDR3 contains 13 residues. Germline V gene lookup returns CDR1 SQVTM and CDR2 ANQGSEA. CDR3 nucleotides: TGCAGCGACGATGGGACAGGGGGTGGCGGCTACACCTTC. It is translated as CSDDGTGGGGYTF.

The sample holds many counts of this clonotype. The rearrangement links TRBV6-5 to TRBJ1-3, with a possible D match to TRBD1 (5 bases). The CDR3 is 16 residues long. Looked up from germline, CDR1 is MNHEY and CDR2 is SVGAGI. The V end lost 6 bases, the J end lost 2 bases, and 17 bases lay between the germline ends. The CDR3 sequence is CASSPGVGTTGNTIYF. The CDR3 DNA reads as TGTGCCAGCAGCCCAGGCGTGGGGACGACTGGAAACACCATATATTTT.

This chain connects TRBV6-2 or TRBV6-3 to TRBJ1-1; D is unclear. Trimming removed 3 bases from V and 0 bases from J, with 5 bases in between. The germline CDR1 and CDR2 sequences are MNHEY and SVGEGT. The CDR3 is 13 residues long. The CDR3: CASSYAVNTEAFF. The CDR3 coding sequence is TGTGCCAGCAGTTATGCTGTGAACACTGAAGCTTTCTTT.

In this sample, this clonotype turned up a few times. This sequence joins TRBV6-1 and TRBJ2-7, with 7 bases identical to TRBD2. This CDR3 is built from 14 residues. The germline V gene encodes CDR1 MNHNS and CDR2 SASEGT. V gave up 7 bases and J gave up 2 bases; unmatched junction bases: 8. The CDR3 loop reads CASTTGGGTYEQYF. DNA of the CDR3: TGTGCCAGCACCACGGGCGGGGGAACCTACGAGCAGTACTTC.

J is TRBJ2-5 and V is TRBV7-2; weak D call: TRBD2 (5 bases). The ends were cut back, 1 base at V and 5 bases at J, with 17 bases in the middle. Germline V gene data show CDR1 as SGHTA and CDR2 as FQGNSA. The CDR3 covers 16 residues. The CDR3 nucleotides read TGTGCCAGCAGCTTAGGGACCCGACGGGGAAGGGAGACCCAGTACTTC. Its translation: CASSLGTRRGRETQYF.

The rearrangement uses TRBV5-1 and TRBJ2-7; D ambiguous. Germline V gives CDR1 SGHRS, CDR2 YFSETQ. The CDR3 runs to 16 residues. V was cut by 0 bases and J by 0 bases, with 13 bases left in between. The CDR3 protein is CASSLGASGYSYEQYF. The CDR3 coding sequence is TGCGCCAGCAGCTTGGGAGCGAGTGGTTACTCCTACGAGCAGTACTTC.

This clonotype was detected ten times or more. The chain has TRBV19 and TRBJ1-1, with unresolved D. Trimming removed 3 bases from V and 1 base from J, with 27 bases in between. Germline CDR1 and CDR2: LNHDA and SQIVND (reference sequence). This CDR3 has 20 amino acids. CDR3 sequence reads: CASSMPHLGRTRTGNTEAFF. The CDR3 nucleotides are TGTGCCAGTAGTATGCCCCACCTAGGCCGTACGAGGACGGGGAACACTGAAGCTTTCTTT.

At least ten counts were recorded for this clonotype. The CDR3 DNA sequence: TGTGCCAGCAGCTTATGGGGACTAGGCACAGATACGCAGTATTTT. It codes for CASSLWGLGTDTQYF. The chain uses TRBV7-2 and TRBJ2-3; 8 nucleotides line up with TRBD2. The CDR3 runs to 15 residues. The germline V gene encodes CDR1 SGHTA and CDR2 FQGNSA. V shed 2 bases, J shed 1 base, and the junction held 2 bases outside the gene matches.

The V gene is TRBV27, the J gene TRBJ1-6; unclear D gene. In germline, CDR1 is MNHEY, CDR2 SMNVEV (reference sequence). The length of the CDR3 is 12 residues. V was clipped by 1 base and J by 10 bases, with 5 bases between them. CDR3 amino acids: CASSLLSSPLHF. DNA of the CDR3: TGTGCCAGCAGTTTATTAAGCTCACCCCTCCACTTT.

A remark on this clonotype: This sequence may be a read error, since a much larger clone differs from it by one base. The rearrangement uses TRBV28 and TRBJ2-7, with D unclear. CDR1 and CDR2 (germline): MDHEN, SYDVKM. V dropped 4 bases and J dropped 2 bases, with 3 bases sitting between them. The CDR3 contains 11 residues. CDR3 nucleotide sequence: TGTGCCAGCAGTTACACCTACGAGCAGTACTTC. Translated: CASSYTYEQYF. Based on the CDR3 plus reference TRBV28 and TRBJ2-7, the full variable domain is DVKVTQSSRYLVKRTGEKVFLECVQDMDHENMFWYRQDPGLGLRLIYFSYDVKMKEKGDIPEGYSVSREKKERFSLILESASTNQTSMYLCASSYTYEQYFGPGTRLTVT.

This rearrangement joins TRBV9 to TRBJ2-6; D gene ambiguous. With 2 bases removed from V and 0 bases from J, the gap between germline ends came to 9 bases. In germline, CDR1 is SGDLS, CDR2 YYNGEE. The CDR3 spans 16 residues. The CDR3 loop is CASSVLSGSGANVLTF. For the CDR3, the DNA is TGTGCCAGCAGCGTCCTCTCGGGCTCTGGGGCCAACGTCCTGACTTTC.

This clonotype turned up a few times. This chain links TRBV29-1 with TRBJ1-1; 11 bases line up with TRBD1. The germline CDR1 and CDR2 sequences are SQVTM and ANQGSEA. The V gene end was trimmed by 0 bases and the J gene end by 1 base; junction bases not matched to a gene: 4. The CDR3 contains 16 residues. CDR3 in amino acids: CSVEDLGTGGNTEAFF. The CDR3, as DNA: TGCAGCGTTGAAGATCTTGGGACAGGGGGGAACACTGAAGCTTTCTTT.

This clonotype occurred many times. The chain couples TRBV2 to TRBJ1-1, with TRBD1 matching over 7 bases. The germline V gene has CDR1 SNHLY and CDR2 FYNNEI. CDR3 length: 13 residues. The CDR3 nucleotides read TGTGCAACCGGGGGGACAGCGAACACTGAAGCTTTCTTT. Translating gives CATGGTANTEAFF.

This clonotype showed up many times. In nucleotides, the CDR3 is TGTGCCTGGGGGGGAAGTCCCTACAATGAGCAGTTCTTC. Encoded protein: CAWGGSPYNEQFF. The genes are TRBV30 and TRBJ2-1; D tentatively reads TRBD1 or TRBD2 (5 bases each). The CDR3 length is 13 residues. Germline V CDR1 and CDR2: GTSNPN, SVGIG (reference sequence). With 5 bases removed from V and 2 bases from J, the gap between germline ends came to 10 bases.

In this sample, this clonotype turned up many times. This chain joins TRBV5-1 and TRBJ2-7; D is undetermined. The CDR3 has 12 amino acids. Per germline, CDR1 SGHRS and CDR2 YFSETQ. V dropped 3 bases and J dropped 2 bases, with 6 bases sitting between them. The CDR3 nucleotides are TGCGCCAGCAGCTCTCCAGCCTACGAGCAGTACTTC. Translated, it gives CASSSPAYEQYF.

At least ten counts were recorded for this clonotype. The gene calls are TRBV20-1 and TRBJ2-5; no reliable D call. The germline CDR1 and CDR2 sequences are DFQATT and SNEGSKA (reference sequence). The CDR3 covers 11 residues. The CDR3 sequence: CTIGFQETQYF. DNA for the CDR3: TGCACTATTGGATTTCAAGAGACCCAGTACTTC.

This clonotype was picked up many times. This chain links TRBV7-6 with TRBJ2-3; 7 bases match TRBD2. The germline V gene has CDR1 SGHVS and CDR2 FNYEAQ. The J segment lost 0 bases and the V segment lost 1 base, leaving 4 bases of the junction unmatched. The CDR3 contains 16 residues. For the CDR3, the DNA is TGTGCCAGCAGCTTAGAAAGCGGGACTAGCACAGATACGCAGTATTTT. The encoded protein is CASSLESGTSTDTQYF.

This clonotype was seen at least ten times. The chain joins TRBV29-1 to TRBJ1-2; D not resolved. Trimming removed 3 bases from V and 5 bases from J, with 7 bases in between. There are 11 residues in the CDR3. From germline, CDR1 is SQVTM and CDR2 ANQGSEA. The CDR3 here is CSVEGRYGYTF. In nucleotides, the CDR3 is TGCAGCGTTGAGGGCCGGTATGGCTACACCTTC.

Ten or more counts support this clonotype. The chain employs TRBV27 and TRBJ2-1, with 8 bases fitting TRBD1. With 5 bases clipped from V and 1 base from J, the junction kept 7 bases outside the gene matches. The CDR3 extends over 16 amino acids. The V gene's germline CDR1 is MNHEY and CDR2 SMNVEV (reference sequence). CDR3 sequence: CASSASGTGSYNEQFF. The CDR3 region has the DNA TGTGCCAGCAGTGCATCCGGGACAGGTTCCTACAATGAGCAGTTCTTC.

At least ten counts were recorded for this clonotype. The chain joins TRBV5-1 to TRBJ1-1; 7 bases agree with TRBD1. The CDR3 loop spans 14 amino acids. V gave up 5 bases and J gave up 0 bases; unmatched junction bases: 4. Germline assignment: CDR1 SGHRS and CDR2 YFSETQ. The CDR3 sequence is CASRQGTMNTEAFF. The DNA of the CDR3 is TGCGCCAGCAGACAGGGGACGATGAACACTGAAGCTTTCTTT. The complete variable domain, with remaining parts taken from reference TRBV5-1 and TRBJ1-1, reads KAGVTQTPRYLIKTRGQQVTLSCSPISGHRSVSWYQQTPGQGLQFLFEYFSETQRNKGNFPGRFSGRQFSNSRSEMNVSTLELGDSALYLCASRQGTMNTEAFFGQGTRLTVV.

This clonotype was seen many times. The chain recombines TRBV6-5 with TRBJ1-6; D possibly corresponds to TRBD1 (5 bases). V lost 6 bases and J lost 10, with 16 bases in between. This CDR3 has 14 residues. The germline V gene has CDR1 MNHEY and CDR2 SVGAGI. CDR3 nucleotide sequence: TGTGCCAGCAGCTCCGGAAGGGGAGGATCACCCCTCCACTTT. Residues: CASSSGRGGSPLHF.

The J gene is TRBJ2-5, the V gene TRBV12-3 or TRBV12-4, with 7 bases lining up with TRBD1. The V segment lost 3 bases and the J segment 4 bases; nucleotides outside the gene matches: 2. The CDR3 totals 13 residues. The CDR3 DNA is TGTGCCAGCAGTTTGCCAGGGGGAGAGACCCAGTACTTC. Its translation: CASSLPGGETQYF.

The table lists this clonotype with many counts. The V call is TRBV6-5, the J call TRBJ2-2; D is ambiguous. V lost 5 bases and J lost 5, with 15 bases in between. From germline, CDR1 is MNHEY and CDR2 SVGAGI. This CDR3 has 15 residues. CDR3 in DNA: TGTGCCAGCAGTGCTGTAGGTCCAGCTACCGGGGAGCTGTTTTTT. Translated: CASSAVGPATGELFF.

J is TRBJ1-3 and V is TRBV12-3 or TRBV12-4; the D is unclear. The CDR3 sequence is 13 residues long. V lost 6 bases, J lost 12 bases, and 18 bases lay in between. For the CDR3, the DNA is TGTGCCAGCAGACCTGGTGGGAGTGTTCGCATATATTTT. Its protein product is CASRPGGSVRIYF.

This clonotype was seen repeatedly, ten times or more. The chain has TRBV5-1 and TRBJ2-7; possible D gene TRBD1, 6 bases. Looked up from germline, CDR1 is SGHRS and CDR2 is YFSETQ. V was shortened by 0 bases and J by 6 bases, with 10 bases between the two germline ends. The CDR3 extends over 13 amino acids. Here the CDR3 reads CASSLDRAGEQYF. The CDR3 nucleotides read TGCGCCAGCAGCTTGGACAGGGCGGGCGAGCAGTACTTC.